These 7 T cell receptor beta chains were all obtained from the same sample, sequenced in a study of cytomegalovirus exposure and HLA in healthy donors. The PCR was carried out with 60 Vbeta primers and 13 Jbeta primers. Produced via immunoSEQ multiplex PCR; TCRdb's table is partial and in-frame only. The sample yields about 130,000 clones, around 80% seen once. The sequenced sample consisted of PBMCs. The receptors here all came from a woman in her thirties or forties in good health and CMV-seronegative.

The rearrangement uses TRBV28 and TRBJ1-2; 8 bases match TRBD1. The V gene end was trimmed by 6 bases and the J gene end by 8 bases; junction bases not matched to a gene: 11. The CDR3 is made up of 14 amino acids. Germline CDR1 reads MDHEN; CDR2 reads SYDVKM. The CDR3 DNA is TGTGCCAGCAGCCTCGACAGGGGAACGAGGGGCTACACCTTC. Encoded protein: CASSLDRGTRGYTF.

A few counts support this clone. The CDR3 here is CAASGHHFDNEQFF. The CDR3 coding sequence is TGTGCCGCCTCGGGACACCATTTTGACAATGAGCAGTTCTTC. The chain links TRBV10-3 to TRBJ2-1, with TRBD1 as a possible D gene (6 bases). Germline V gene lookup returns CDR1 ENHRY and CDR2 SYGVKD. V was pared by 11 bases and J by 5 bases, with 19 bases between. The CDR3 is 14 residues long.

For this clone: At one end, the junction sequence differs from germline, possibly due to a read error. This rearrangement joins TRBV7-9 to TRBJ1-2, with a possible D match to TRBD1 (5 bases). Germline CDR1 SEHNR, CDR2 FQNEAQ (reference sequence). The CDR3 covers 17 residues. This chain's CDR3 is CSSSSSRQPSNNYGYTF. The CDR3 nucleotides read TGTTCCAGCAGCTCTAGTAGACAGCCCAGCAATAACTATGGCTACACCTTC.

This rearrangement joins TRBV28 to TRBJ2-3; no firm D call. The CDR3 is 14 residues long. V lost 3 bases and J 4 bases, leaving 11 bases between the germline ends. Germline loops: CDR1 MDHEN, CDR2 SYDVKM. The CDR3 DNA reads TGTGCCAGCAGTTTTGGGCAGCTCGCAGATACGCAGTATTTT. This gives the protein CASSFGQLADTQYF.

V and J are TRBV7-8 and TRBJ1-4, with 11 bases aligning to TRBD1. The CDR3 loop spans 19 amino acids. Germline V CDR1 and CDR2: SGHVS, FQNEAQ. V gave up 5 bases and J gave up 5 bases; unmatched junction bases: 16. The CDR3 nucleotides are TGTGCCAGCAGCCGCCTCGGGTGGACAGGGGGCTTGTGGAATGAAAAACTGTTTTTT. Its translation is CASSRLGWTGGLWNEKLFF.

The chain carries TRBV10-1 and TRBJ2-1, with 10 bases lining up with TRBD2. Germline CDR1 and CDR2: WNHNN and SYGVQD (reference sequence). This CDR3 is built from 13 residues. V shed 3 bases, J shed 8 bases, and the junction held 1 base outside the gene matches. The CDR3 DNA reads TGCGCCAGCAGTGAAACTAGCGGGGATGAGCAGTTCTTC. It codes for CASSETSGDEQFF.

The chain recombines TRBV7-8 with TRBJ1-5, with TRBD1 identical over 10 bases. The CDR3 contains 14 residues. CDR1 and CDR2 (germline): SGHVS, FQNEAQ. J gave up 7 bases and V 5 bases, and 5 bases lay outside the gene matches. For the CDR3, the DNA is TGTGCCAGCAGCCTGGGGACAGGGGAGCAGCCCCAGCATTTT. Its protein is CASSLGTGEQPQHF.